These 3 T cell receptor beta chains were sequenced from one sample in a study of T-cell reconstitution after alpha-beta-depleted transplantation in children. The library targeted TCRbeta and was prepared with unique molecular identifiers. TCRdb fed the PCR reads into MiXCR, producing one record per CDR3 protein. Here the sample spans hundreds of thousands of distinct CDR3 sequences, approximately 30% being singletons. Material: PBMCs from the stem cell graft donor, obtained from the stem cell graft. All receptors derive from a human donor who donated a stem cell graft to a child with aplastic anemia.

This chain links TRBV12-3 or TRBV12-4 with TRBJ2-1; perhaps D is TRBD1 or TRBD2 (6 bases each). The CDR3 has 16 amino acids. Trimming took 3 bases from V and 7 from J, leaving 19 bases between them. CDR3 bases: TGTGCCAGCAGTTTTCGCTGGGGGCTGGCGGGGAATGAGCAGTTCTTC. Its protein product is CASSFRWGLAGNEQFF.

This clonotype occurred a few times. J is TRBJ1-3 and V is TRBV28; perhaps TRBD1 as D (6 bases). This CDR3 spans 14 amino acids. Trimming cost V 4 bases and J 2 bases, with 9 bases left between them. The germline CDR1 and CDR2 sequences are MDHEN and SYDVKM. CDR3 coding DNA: TGTGCCAGCAGTTCAGGGGTACCTGGAAACACCATATATTTT. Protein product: CASSSGVPGNTIYF.

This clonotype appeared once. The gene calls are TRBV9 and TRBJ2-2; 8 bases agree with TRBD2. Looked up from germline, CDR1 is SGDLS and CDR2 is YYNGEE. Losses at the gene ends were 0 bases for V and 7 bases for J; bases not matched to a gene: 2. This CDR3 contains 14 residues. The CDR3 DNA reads TGTGCCAGCAGCGTAGATAGCGGGAACGGGGAGCTGTTTTTT. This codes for CASSVDSGNGELFF.